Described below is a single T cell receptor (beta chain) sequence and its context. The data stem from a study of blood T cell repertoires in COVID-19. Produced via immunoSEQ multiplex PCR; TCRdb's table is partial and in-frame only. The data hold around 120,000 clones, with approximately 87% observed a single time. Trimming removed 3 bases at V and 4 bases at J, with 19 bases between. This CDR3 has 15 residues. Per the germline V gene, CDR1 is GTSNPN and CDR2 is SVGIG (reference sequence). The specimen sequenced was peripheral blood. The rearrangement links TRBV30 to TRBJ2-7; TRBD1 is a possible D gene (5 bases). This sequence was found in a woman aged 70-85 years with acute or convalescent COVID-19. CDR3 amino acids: CAWSAVYWGRYEQYF. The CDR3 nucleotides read TGTGCCTGGAGCGCGGTCTACTGGGGCCGTTACGAGCAGTACTTC.